These 21 T cell receptor beta chains were all obtained from the same sample, sequenced in a study of CD8 T cells in ankylosing spondylitis. MiXCR, applied by TCRdb to the 5' RACE reads, yields one record per CDR3 protein. The sample lists about 510,000 distinct CDR3 sequences, approximately 5.3% occurring once. Regarding the study as a whole: Among TCR beta sequences, a motif of several highly homologous variants appeared characteristic of ankylosing spondylitis blood.

These receptors are not linked to any known antigen. The sequencing sample was made of blood, either unsorted or a sorted T cell fraction (not recorded which). The receptors were gathered from a male donor with ankylosing spondylitis.

This clonotype was recorded at least ten times. J is TRBJ2-3 and V is TRBV5-1; 10 bases agree with TRBD1. The CDR3 runs 16 residues. Germline CDR1 is SGHRS and CDR2 is YFSETQ. V gave up 7 bases and J gave up 2 bases; unmatched junction bases: 10. CDR3 coding DNA: TGCGCCAGCGGGACAGGGGTCCGACGCGACACAGATACGCAGTATTTT. Protein: CASGTGVRRDTDTQYF.

In its sample, this clonotype was seen many times. The rearrangement links TRBV20-1 to TRBJ2-7; TRBD1 might be the D (6 bases). The CDR3 extends over 11 amino acids. Per germline, CDR1 DFQATT and CDR2 SNEGSKA (reference sequence). V dropped 2 bases and J dropped 4 bases, with 6 bases sitting between them. The DNA of the CDR3 is TGCAGTGCTAGACAGGGGTACGAGCAGTACTTC. Protein sequence: CSARQGYEQYF.

This clonotype came up many times. The chain combines TRBV6-2 or TRBV6-3 with TRBJ1-5; the D gene is possibly TRBD1 (5 bases). The CDR3 extends over 14 amino acids. The V end lost 6 bases, the J end lost 4 bases, and 13 bases lay between the germline ends. The germline V gene encodes CDR1 MNHEY and CDR2 SVGEGT. CDR3 region: CASSRGRENQPQHF. The CDR3 bases are TGTGCCAGCAGCCGGGGCCGGGAAAATCAGCCCCAGCATTTT.

This rearrangement joins TRBV2 to TRBJ2-2, with 9 nucleotides matching TRBD1. CDR1 and CDR2 from the germline V gene are SNHLY and FYNNEI. J lost 4 bases, V lost 4 bases, and 4 bases had no gene match. The CDR3 is 15 amino acids. CDR3 coding DNA: TGTGCCAGCAGTGTAACAGGGGGCATCACCGGGGAGCTGTTTTTT. This codes for CASSVTGGITGELFF.

Ten or more counts support this clonotype. The rearrangement joins TRBV18 to TRBJ2-1, with D hard to call. V was trimmed by 2 bases and J by 9 bases, leaving 11 bases between them. This CDR3 is 13 amino acids long. Germline V gene lookup returns CDR1 KGHSH and CDR2 LQKENI. CDR3 amino acids: CASSPASSSEQFF. As DNA, the CDR3 is TGTGCCAGCTCACCAGCTAGTTCGAGTGAGCAGTTCTTC.

In the case of this clonotype: A much larger clone sits a single nucleotide away, making a read error possible. This chain links TRBV4-3 with TRBJ1-4, with D tentatively TRBD1 (5 bases). The CDR3 spans 17 residues. Germline lookup yields CDR1 LGHNA and CDR2 YSLEER. V was trimmed by 0 bases and J by 6 bases, leaving 17 bases between them. For the CDR3, the DNA is TGCGCCAGCAGCCAAGATAGGATGAGACAGATGTATGAAAAACTGTTTTTT. It is translated as CASSQDRMRQMYEKLFF.

This clonotype showed up many times. The rearrangement joins TRBV2 to TRBJ1-6; D uncertain. Germline CDR1 and CDR2: SNHLY and FYNNEI. The CDR3 consists of 15 residues. Trimming left V 4 bases short and J 0 bases short, with 7 bases between. CDR3: CASSAASSYNSPLHF. The CDR3 DNA sequence: TGTGCCAGCAGTGCTGCCAGCTCCTATAATTCACCCCTCCACTTT.

In this sample, this clonotype turned up many times. The chain employs TRBV20-1 and TRBJ2-5, with unresolved D. The CDR3 loop spans 14 amino acids. In germline, CDR1 is DFQATT, CDR2 SNEGSKA (reference sequence). Deletions cut 1 base from V and 1 base from J, with 10 bases between. DNA of the CDR3: TGCAGTGCTAGAGGCCAGCCTTTCCAAGAGACCCAGTACTTC. It translates to CSARGQPFQETQYF.

This clonotype was seen repeatedly, ten times or more. CDR3 loop: CASSYFHRETQYF. The CDR3 DNA is TGTGCCAGCAGCTATTTCCACAGGGAAACCCAGTACTTC. V and J are TRBV7-2 and TRBJ2-5; TRBD1 might be the D (6 bases). This CDR3 is 13 amino acids long. Germline V gives CDR1 SGHTA, CDR2 FQGNSA. V lost 4 bases and J lost 8, with 14 bases in between.

This clonotype was seen at least ten times. The chain uses TRBV18 and TRBJ2-2; no reliable D call. V shed 1 base and J shed 2 bases, with 11 bases lying between them. Germline V CDR1 and CDR2: KGHSH, LQKENI. This CDR3 is built from 16 residues. The CDR3 bases are TGTGCCAGCTCACCACGGAGACCTCAAAACACCGGGGAGCTGTTTTTT. Translation gives CASSPRRPQNTGELFF.

This clonotype was seen at least ten times. The chain carries TRBV15 and TRBJ1-1, with D hard to call. The CDR3 is 13 amino acids. In germline, CDR1 is LNHNV, CDR2 YYDKDF (reference sequence). V lost 1 base, J lost 4 bases, and 7 bases lay in between. The CDR3 region has the DNA TGTGCCACCAGCAGAGCTGGGGTCACTGAAGCTTTCTTT. Its protein is CATSRAGVTEAFF.

Many counts were recorded for this clonotype. The chain recombines TRBV12-3 or TRBV12-4 with TRBJ1-2, with TRBD1 identical over 7 bases. The CDR3 runs 13 residues. Trimming at V came to 7 bases and at J to 7 bases, leaving 9 bases not matched to a gene. CDR3 DNA sequence: TGTGCCAGCACCCCAGGACAGGCTGGTGGCTACACCTTC. It is translated as CASTPGQAGGYTF.

The rearrangement links TRBV7-2 to TRBJ2-7; a weak D match, TRBD1 (5 bases). Per the germline V gene, CDR1 is SGHTA and CDR2 is FQGNSA. Deletions cut 1 base from V and 4 bases from J, with 17 bases between. This CDR3 contains 16 residues. In DNA form, the CDR3 reads TGTGCCAGCAGCTTAGATGCTAGGGGTGGGAAGTACGAGCAGTACTTC. Its protein product is CASSLDARGGKYEQYF.

The genes are TRBV9 and TRBJ2-4; D possibly corresponds to TRBD2 (5 bases). The germline V gene has CDR1 SGDLS and CDR2 YYNGEE. Trimming removed 4 bases at V and 3 bases at J, with 17 bases between. The CDR3 length is 16 residues. The CDR3 here is CASSPHTGKDKNIQYF. The DNA for the CDR3 is TGTGCCAGCAGCCCCCACACGGGGAAGGACAAAAACATTCAGTACTTC.

This clonotype showed up many times. This rearrangement joins TRBV6-5 to TRBJ2-1, with D tentatively TRBD1 (5 bases). Trimming stripped 6 bases from V and 15 bases from J, with 12 bases between. Germline CDR1 MNHEY, CDR2 SVGAGI. CDR3 length equals 10 residues. The CDR3 here is CASRGVTWFF. CDR3 DNA: TGTGCCAGCAGAGGGGTTACCTGGTTCTTC.

At least ten counts were recorded for this clonotype. This rearrangement joins TRBV20-1 to TRBJ1-5; D is unclear. Germline V CDR1 and CDR2: DFQATT, SNEGSKA (reference sequence). V lost 3 bases and J lost 0, with 12 bases in between. The CDR3 is 15 amino acids. The chain's CDR3 is CSASKARYSNQPQHF. The CDR3 DNA follows: TGCAGTGCTAGTAAGGCACGATATAGCAATCAGCCCCAGCATTTT.

The rearrangement uses TRBV2 and TRBJ2-7; D not resolved. This CDR3 comprises 12 residues. Germline assignment: CDR1 SNHLY and CDR2 FYNNEI. The V end lost 3 bases, the J end lost 4 bases, and 7 bases lay between the germline ends. CDR3 sequence: CASSDVVYEQYF. In nucleotides, the CDR3 is TGTGCCAGCAGTGATGTGGTTTACGAGCAGTACTTC.

This chain uses TRBV5-4 with TRBJ1-1; 8 nucleotides agree with TRBD1. In germline, CDR1 is SGHNT, CDR2 YYREEE (reference sequence). CDR3 length: 15 residues. The ends lost 6 bases at V and 1 base at J; junction bases unmatched: 8. CDR3 sequence reads: CASKAGGKGNTEAFF. The CDR3 nucleotides read TGTGCCAGCAAGGCAGGGGGCAAGGGGAACACTGAAGCTTTCTTT.

The sample holds many counts of this clonotype. The chain has TRBV7-2 and TRBJ1-4; TRBD1 is a possible D gene (6 bases). Germline CDR1 and CDR2: SGHTA and FQGNSA. This CDR3 is 14 amino acids long. Trimming removed 2 bases at V and 12 bases at J, with 16 bases between. CDR3 amino acids: CASSLKGTGWELFF. CDR3 bases: TGTGCCAGCAGCTTAAAGGGTACAGGGTGGGAACTGTTTTTT.

This clonotype was counted many times. V is TRBV7-2 and J is TRBJ2-5; 10 bases line up with TRBD2. The CDR3 has 15 amino acids. Germline-derived CDR1 and CDR2 are SGHTA and FQGNSA. V lost 4 bases, J lost 5 bases, and 7 bases stayed unmatched. Here the CDR3 DNA reads TGTGCCAGCAGCTACAAAGCTAGCGGGGGTGAGACCCAGTACTTC. Residues: CASSYKASGGETQYF.

Many counts were recorded for this clonotype. The chain couples TRBV9 to TRBJ1-6, with 8 bases that match TRBD1. Trimming cost V 5 bases and J 7 bases; bases outside gene matches: 5. Per the germline V gene, CDR1 is SGDLS and CDR2 is YYNGEE. The length of the CDR3 is 14 residues. CDR3 residues: CASSKDRVNSPLHF. The CDR3 nucleotides read TGTGCCAGCAGTAAGGACAGGGTGAATTCACCCCTCCACTTT.